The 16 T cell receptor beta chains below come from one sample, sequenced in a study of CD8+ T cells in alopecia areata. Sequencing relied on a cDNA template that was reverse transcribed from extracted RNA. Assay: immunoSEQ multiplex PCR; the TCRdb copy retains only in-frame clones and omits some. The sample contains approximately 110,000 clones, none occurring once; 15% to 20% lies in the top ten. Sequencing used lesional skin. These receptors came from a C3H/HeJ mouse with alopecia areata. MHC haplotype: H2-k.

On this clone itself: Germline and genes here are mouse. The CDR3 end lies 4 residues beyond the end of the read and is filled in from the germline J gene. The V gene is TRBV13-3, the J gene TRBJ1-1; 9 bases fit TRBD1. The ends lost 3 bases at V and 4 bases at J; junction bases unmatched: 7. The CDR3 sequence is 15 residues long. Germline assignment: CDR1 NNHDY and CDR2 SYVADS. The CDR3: CASSGDPDRGTEVFF. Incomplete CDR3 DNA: TGTGCCAGCAGTGGGGATCCGGACAGGGGCACA.

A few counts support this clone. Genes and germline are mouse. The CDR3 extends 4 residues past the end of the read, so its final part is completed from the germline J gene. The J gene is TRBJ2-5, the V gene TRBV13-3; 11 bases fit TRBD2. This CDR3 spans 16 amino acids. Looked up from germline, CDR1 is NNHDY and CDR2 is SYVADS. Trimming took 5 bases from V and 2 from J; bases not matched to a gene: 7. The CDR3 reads CASRRLGGTAQDTQYF. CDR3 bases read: TGTGCCAGCAGAAGACTGGGGGGGACCGCCCAAGAC.

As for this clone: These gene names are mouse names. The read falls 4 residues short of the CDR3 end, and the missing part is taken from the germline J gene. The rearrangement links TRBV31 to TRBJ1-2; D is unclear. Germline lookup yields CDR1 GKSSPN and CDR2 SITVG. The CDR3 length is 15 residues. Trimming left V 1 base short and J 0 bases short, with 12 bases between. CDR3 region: CAWSQGWGANSDYTF. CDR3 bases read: TGTGCCTGGAGTCAGGGCTGGGGAGCAAACTCC.

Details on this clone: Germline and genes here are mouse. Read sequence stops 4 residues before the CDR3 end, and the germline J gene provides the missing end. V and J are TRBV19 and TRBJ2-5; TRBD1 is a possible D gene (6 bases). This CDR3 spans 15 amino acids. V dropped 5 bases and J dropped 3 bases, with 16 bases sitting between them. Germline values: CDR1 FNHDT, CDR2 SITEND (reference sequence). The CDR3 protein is CASSSTGKGQDTQYF. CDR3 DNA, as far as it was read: TGTGCCAGCAGCAGTACAGGGAAAGGGCAAGAC.

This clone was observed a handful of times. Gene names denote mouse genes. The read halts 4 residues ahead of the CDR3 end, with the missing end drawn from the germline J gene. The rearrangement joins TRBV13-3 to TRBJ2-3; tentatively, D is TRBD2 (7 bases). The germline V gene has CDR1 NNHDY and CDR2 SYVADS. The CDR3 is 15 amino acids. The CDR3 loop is CASKNGGRGGETLYF. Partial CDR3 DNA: TGTGCCAGCAAAAATGGGGGGCGGGGAGGAGAA.

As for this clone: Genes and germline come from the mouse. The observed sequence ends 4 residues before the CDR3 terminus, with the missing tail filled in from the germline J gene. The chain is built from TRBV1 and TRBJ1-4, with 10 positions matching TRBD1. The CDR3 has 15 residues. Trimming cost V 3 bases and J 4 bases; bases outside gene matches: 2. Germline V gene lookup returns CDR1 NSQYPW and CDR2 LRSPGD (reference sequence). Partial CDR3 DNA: TGCACCTGCAGTGCGGACAGGGGGGACAACGAA. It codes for CTCSADRGDNE. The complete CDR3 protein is CTCSADRGDNERLFF.

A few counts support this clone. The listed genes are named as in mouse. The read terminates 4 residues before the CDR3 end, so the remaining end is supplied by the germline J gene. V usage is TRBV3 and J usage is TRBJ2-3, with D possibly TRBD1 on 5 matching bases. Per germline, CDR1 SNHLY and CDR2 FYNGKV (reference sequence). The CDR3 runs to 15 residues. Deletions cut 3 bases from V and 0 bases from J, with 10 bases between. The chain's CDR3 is CASSLRTPSAETLYF. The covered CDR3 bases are TGTGCCAGCAGCTTGAGGACACCTAGTGCAGAA.

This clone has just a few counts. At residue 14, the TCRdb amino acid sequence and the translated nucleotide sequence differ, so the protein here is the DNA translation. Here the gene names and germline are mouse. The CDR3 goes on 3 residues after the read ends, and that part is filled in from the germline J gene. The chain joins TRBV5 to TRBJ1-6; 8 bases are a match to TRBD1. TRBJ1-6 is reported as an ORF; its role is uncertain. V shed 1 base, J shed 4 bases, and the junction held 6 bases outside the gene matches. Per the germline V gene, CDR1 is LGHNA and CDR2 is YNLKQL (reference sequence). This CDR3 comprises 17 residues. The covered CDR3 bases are TGTGCCAGCAGCCAAGGTGGGGACAGGCAATATAATTCGCCC. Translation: CASSQGGDRQYNSP. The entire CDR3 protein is CASSQGGDRQYNSPLYF.

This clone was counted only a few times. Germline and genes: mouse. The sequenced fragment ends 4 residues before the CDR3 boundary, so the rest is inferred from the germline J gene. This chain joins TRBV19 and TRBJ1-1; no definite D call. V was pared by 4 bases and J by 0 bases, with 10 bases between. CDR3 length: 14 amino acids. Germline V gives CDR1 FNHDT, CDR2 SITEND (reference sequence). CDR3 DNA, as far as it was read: TGTGCCAGCAGTCCCGTAAATGCAAACACA. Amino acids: CASSPVNANT. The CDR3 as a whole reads CASSPVNANTEVFF. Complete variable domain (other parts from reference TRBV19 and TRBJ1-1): GGIITQTPKFLIGQEGQKLTLKCQQNFNHDTMYWYRQDSGKGLRLIYYSITENDLQKGDLSEGYDASREKKSSFSLTVTSAQKNEMAVFLCASSPVNANTEVFFGKGTRLTVV.

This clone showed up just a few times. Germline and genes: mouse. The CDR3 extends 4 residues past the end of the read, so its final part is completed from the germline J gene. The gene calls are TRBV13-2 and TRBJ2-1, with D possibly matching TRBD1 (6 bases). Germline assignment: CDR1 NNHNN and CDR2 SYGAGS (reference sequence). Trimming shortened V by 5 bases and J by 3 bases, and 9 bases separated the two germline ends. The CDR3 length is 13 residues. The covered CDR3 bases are TGTGCCAGCGGCGGGACAATCTATGCT. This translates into CASGGTIYA. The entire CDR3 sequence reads CASGGTIYAEQFF.

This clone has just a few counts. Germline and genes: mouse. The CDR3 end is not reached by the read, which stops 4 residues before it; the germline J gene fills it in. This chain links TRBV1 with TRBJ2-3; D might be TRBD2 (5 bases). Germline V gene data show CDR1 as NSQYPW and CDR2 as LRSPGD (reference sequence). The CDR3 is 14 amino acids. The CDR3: CTCSADSGKETLYF. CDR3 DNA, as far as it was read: TGCACCTGCAGTGCAGATTCTGGGAAAGAA.

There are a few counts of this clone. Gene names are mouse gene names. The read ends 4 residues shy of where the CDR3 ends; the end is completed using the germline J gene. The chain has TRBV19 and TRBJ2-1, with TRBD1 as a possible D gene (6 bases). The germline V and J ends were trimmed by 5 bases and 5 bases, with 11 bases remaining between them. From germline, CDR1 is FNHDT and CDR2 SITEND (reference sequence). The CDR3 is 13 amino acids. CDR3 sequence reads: CASSRGGNAEQFF. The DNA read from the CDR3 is TGTGCCAGCAGCAGGGGTGGGAATGCT.

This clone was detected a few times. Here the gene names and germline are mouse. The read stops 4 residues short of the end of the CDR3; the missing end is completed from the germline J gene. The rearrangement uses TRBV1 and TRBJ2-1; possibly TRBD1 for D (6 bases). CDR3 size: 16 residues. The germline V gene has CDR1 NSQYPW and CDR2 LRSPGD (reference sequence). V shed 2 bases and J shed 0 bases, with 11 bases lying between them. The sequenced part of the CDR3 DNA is TGCACCTGCAGTGCAAAAGGGACAACTAACTATGCT. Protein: CTCSAKGTTNYA. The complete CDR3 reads CTCSAKGTTNYAEQFF.

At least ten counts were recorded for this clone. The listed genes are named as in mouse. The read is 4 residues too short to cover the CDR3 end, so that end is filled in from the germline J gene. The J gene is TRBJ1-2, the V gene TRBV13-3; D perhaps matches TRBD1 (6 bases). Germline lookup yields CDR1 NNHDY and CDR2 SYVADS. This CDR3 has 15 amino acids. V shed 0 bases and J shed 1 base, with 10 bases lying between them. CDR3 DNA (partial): TGTGCCAGCAGTGATGTGGGGGGGCTAAACTCC. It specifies CASSDVGGLNS. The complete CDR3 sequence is CASSDVGGLNSDYTF.

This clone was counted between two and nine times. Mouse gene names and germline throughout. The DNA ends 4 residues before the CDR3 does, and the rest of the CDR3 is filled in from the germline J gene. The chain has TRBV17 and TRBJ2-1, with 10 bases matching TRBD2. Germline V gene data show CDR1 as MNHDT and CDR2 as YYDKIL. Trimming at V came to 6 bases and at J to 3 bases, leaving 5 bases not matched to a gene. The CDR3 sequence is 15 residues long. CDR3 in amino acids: CASSPGLGSYAEQFF. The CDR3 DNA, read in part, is TGTGCTAGCAGCCCGGGACTGGGGTCCTATGCT.

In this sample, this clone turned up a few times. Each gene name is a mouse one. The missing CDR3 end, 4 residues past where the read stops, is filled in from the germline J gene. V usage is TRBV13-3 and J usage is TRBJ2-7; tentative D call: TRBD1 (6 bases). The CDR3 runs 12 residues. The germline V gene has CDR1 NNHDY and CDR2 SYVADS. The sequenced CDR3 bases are TGTGCCACCGGGACAAGAAAATAT. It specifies CATGTRKY. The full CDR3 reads CATGTRKYEQYF.